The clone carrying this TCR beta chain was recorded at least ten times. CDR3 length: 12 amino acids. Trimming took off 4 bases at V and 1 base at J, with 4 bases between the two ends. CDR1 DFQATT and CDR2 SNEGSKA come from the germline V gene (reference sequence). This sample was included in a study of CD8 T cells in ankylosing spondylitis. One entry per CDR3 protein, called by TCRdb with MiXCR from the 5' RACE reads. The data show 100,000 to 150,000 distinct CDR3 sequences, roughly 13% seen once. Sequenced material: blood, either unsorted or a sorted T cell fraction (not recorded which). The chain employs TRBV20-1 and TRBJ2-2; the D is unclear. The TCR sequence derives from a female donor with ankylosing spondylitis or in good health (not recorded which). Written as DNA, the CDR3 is TGCAGTGCTAACGAGAACACCGGGGAGCTGTTTTTT. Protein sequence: CSANENTGELFF.